This entry describes one T cell receptor beta chain. Its antigen is as yet unknown. A multiplex PCR was run with 60 Vbeta primers and 13 Jbeta primers. The assay was immunoSEQ multiplex PCR, and TCRdb's table has in-frame clones only and misses some. The sample lists about 95,000 clones, over 70% seen once, with 8% to 10% in the top ten. Donors in the study were healthy people who gave bone marrow. There were likely unrecorded immune exposures, though donors were nominally healthy when sampled. V was clipped by 3 bases and J by 7 bases, with 20 bases between them. CDR3 size: 15 residues. Per the germline V gene, CDR1 is SGDLS and CDR2 is YYNGEE. These data come from a study of cytomegalovirus exposure and HLA in healthy donors. General observations from the study: In vitro assays verified that a few CMV-associated chains recognized CMV antigens specifically. Researchers had no immune exposure information except CMV serostatus available.

This receptor was obtained from a man in his 60s in good health and CMV-seronegative. The chain carries TRBV9 and TRBJ2-7, with D possibly TRBD1 on 5 matching bases. Sequences were obtained from PBMCs. In nucleotides, the CDR3 is TGTGCCAGCAGCGCCCTACCAGGTGGGGCGAGGGAGCAGTACTTC. Translating gives CASSALPGGAREQYF.